These 27 T cell receptor beta chains came from one sample sequenced in a study of blood T cell repertoires in COVID-19. Using immunoSEQ multiplex PCR, the repertoire was profiled, and TCRdb retains in-frame clones only, with some absent. The sample has 310,000 or so clones, 85% to 90% seen once. Input material: peripheral blood. All receptors come from a woman between 25 and 40 years old with COVID-19, enrolled during active disease.

V usage is TRBV14 and J usage is TRBJ1-2; D uncertain. CDR1 and CDR2 from the germline V gene are SGHDN and FVKESK. CDR3 length: 12 residues. Deletions cut 1 base from V and 6 bases from J, with 6 bases between. DNA of the CDR3: TGTGCCAGCAGCCAAGGGAGAAATGGCTACACCTTC. Encoded protein: CASSQGRNGYTF.

The chain recombines TRBV3-1 (or the pseudogene TRBV3-2) with TRBJ2-5; TRBD1 might be the D (6 bases). The V and J ends lost 1 base and 2 bases respectively, with 8 bases between them. The germline V gene encodes CDR1 LGHDT and CDR2 YNNKEL (reference sequence). The length of the CDR3 is 14 residues. The CDR3 DNA follows: TGTGCCAGCAGCCAAGCAGGGGCTCAAGAGACCCAGTACTTC. Residues: CASSQAGAQETQYF.

The V and J genes are TRBV30 and TRBJ1-1; D perhaps matches TRBD1 (5 bases). Between the trimmed V and J ends, which lost 5 bases and 7 bases, there was a span of 17 bases. The CDR3 length is 13 residues. Germline V gene lookup returns CDR1 GTSNPN and CDR2 SVGIG (reference sequence). The DNA for the CDR3 is TGTGCCTGGGAGCGGGACGTGTCGGGTGAAGCTTTCTTT. It is translated as CAWERDVSGEAFF. The whole variable domain, filled in from reference TRBV30 and TRBJ1-1, reads SQTIHQWPATLVQPVGSPLSLECTVEGTSNPNLYWYRQAAGRGLQLLFYSVGIGQISSEVPQNLSASRPQDRQFILSSKKLLLSDSGFYLCAWERDVSGEAFFGQGTRLTVV.

This sequence joins TRBV6-5 and TRBJ1-5; 8 bases match TRBD1. The CDR3 runs 15 residues. CDR1 MNHEY and CDR2 SVGAGI come from the germline V gene. V lost 11 bases to trimming and J lost 3 bases; unmatched junction nucleotides: 12. The DNA for the CDR3 is TGTGCCGCCTCAGGACGGACAGGGTACAATCAGCCCCAGCATTTT. This encodes CAASGRTGYNQPQHF.

V is TRBV24-1 and J is TRBJ2-5, with 8 bases fitting TRBD1. CDR3 length equals 14 residues. V shed 2 bases and J 6 bases; nucleotides not matched to a gene: 4. Germline lookup yields CDR1 KGHDR and CDR2 SFDVKD. As DNA, the CDR3 is TGTGCCACCAGTGATTCGACAGGGGTGAAGACCCAGTACTTC. Its protein product is CATSDSTGVKTQYF.

The chain links TRBV12-3 or TRBV12-4 to TRBJ2-2; the D is unclear. The CDR3 has 13 residues. V lost 6 bases and J 5 bases, leaving 10 bases between the germline ends. The DNA of the CDR3 is TGTGCCAGCAGCTCCACTTTAACCGGGGAGCTGTTTTTT. Translating it yields CASSSTLTGELFF.

The V call is TRBV24-1, the J call TRBJ2-7; TRBD1 agrees at 7 bases. CDR1 and CDR2 (germline): KGHDR, SFDVKD. The junction had 10 bases not matched to a gene; V was cut back by 12 bases and J by 3 bases. This CDR3 comprises 13 residues. The CDR3: CASSRAGGYEQYF. The CDR3 coding sequence is TGTGCCTCCTCACGGGCAGGGGGCTACGAGCAGTACTTC.

The rearrangement uses TRBV28 and TRBJ2-7; 13 positions match TRBD2. Germline V lookup: CDR1 MDHEN, CDR2 SYDVKM. V shed 5 bases and J 13 bases; nucleotides not matched to a gene: 8. The CDR3 extends over 13 amino acids. CDR3: CASSGRTSGSIYF. The DNA of the CDR3 is TGTGCCAGCAGTGGAAGGACTAGCGGGAGCATATACTTC. Full variable domain (rest looked up from reference TRBV28 and TRBJ2-7): DVKVTQSSRYLVKRTGEKVFLECVQDMDHENMFWYRQDPGLGLRLIYFSYDVKMKEKGDIPEGYSVSREKKERFSLILESASTNQTSMYLCASSGRTSGSIYFGPGTRLTVT.

V and J are TRBV28 and TRBJ2-7; 10 bases map to TRBD1. The CDR3 has 15 amino acids. V lost 5 bases, J lost 4 bases, and 8 bases stayed unmatched. Germline V gene lookup returns CDR1 MDHEN and CDR2 SYDVKM. The chain's CDR3 is CASSLPGQGLYEQYF. The CDR3 DNA is TGTGCCAGCAGTCTACCGGGACAGGGGCTATACGAGCAGTACTTC.

The rearrangement links TRBV11-2 to TRBJ2-7; 8 positions agree with TRBD1. This CDR3 has 14 amino acids. Germline CDR1 and CDR2: SGHAT and FQNNGV. With 4 bases clipped from V and 3 bases from J, the junction kept 5 bases outside the gene matches. CDR3 nucleotides: TGTGCCAGCAGCTACGGACAGGGATACTACGAGCAGTACTTC. Protein: CASSYGQGYYEQYF.

This chain links TRBV19 with TRBJ1-5; 7 positions match TRBD1. Germline lookup yields CDR1 LNHDA and CDR2 SQIVND (reference sequence). Losses at the gene ends were 4 bases for V and 4 bases for J; bases not matched to a gene: 7. This CDR3 region has 15 residues. DNA for the CDR3: TGTGCCAGTAGTACTGCGATGACAGGGAATCAGCCCCAGCATTTT. This codes for CASSTAMTGNQPQHF. Full variable domain (outside the CDR3, taken from reference TRBV19 and TRBJ1-5): DGGITQSPKYLFRKEGQNVTLSCEQNLNHDAMYWYRQDPGQGLRLIYYSQIVNDFQKGDIAEGYSVSREKKESFPLTVTSAQKNPTAFYLCASSTAMTGNQPQHFGDGTRLSIL.

Within the sample, this clone is large. The chain has TRBV19 and TRBJ2-1, with 11 bases aligning to TRBD2. The CDR3 sequence is 16 residues long. With 1 base clipped from V and 7 bases from J, the junction kept 6 bases outside the gene matches. Germline loops: CDR1 LNHDA, CDR2 SQIVND (reference sequence). Here the CDR3 reads CASSIGSGRAGNEQFF. The CDR3, as DNA: TGTGCCAGTAGTATAGGTAGCGGGAGGGCCGGGAATGAGCAGTTCTTC.

With regard to this clone: Other DNA sequences in this sample translate to the same CDR3. The chain uses TRBV6-5 and TRBJ2-7, with a tentative D call TRBD1 (5 bases). Looked up from germline, CDR1 is MNHEY and CDR2 is SVGAGI. V was clipped by 6 bases and J by 0 bases, with 9 bases between them. The CDR3 has 13 residues. Here the CDR3 DNA reads TGTGCCAGCAGCCAGGGCCCCTCCTACGAGCAGTACTTC. It is translated as CASSQGPSYEQYF.

The chain is built from TRBV29-1 and TRBJ2-7; perhaps TRBD1 as D (5 bases). Trimming pared 1 base from V and 4 bases from J, leaving 8 bases between. Germline CDR1 reads SQVTM; CDR2 reads ANQGSEA. The CDR3 covers 12 residues. The CDR3 region has the DNA TGCAGCGTTGAAGGCAGGGCTTACGAGCAGTACTTC. Amino acids: CSVEGRAYEQYF.

The chain is built from TRBV10-2 and TRBJ2-7; D gene unclear. The CDR3 length is 11 residues. Germline V lookup: CDR1 WSHSY, CDR2 SAAADI. Deletions cut 6 bases from V and 3 bases from J, with 6 bases between. This chain's CDR3 is CASSPRYEQYF. The CDR3 region has the DNA TGCGCCAGCAGCCCGCGCTACGAGCAGTACTTC.

CDR3 nucleotide sequence: TGCGCCTGCACCCGCGGGGGGCGCTCAGATACGCAGTATTTT. As protein: CACTRGGRSDTQYF. V and J are TRBV5-1 and TRBJ2-3; 8 nucleotides match TRBD2. CDR3 length: 14 residues. The germline V gene encodes CDR1 SGHRS and CDR2 YFSETQ. The ends lost 10 bases at V and 4 bases at J; junction bases unmatched: 11.

The CDR3 is CASSLEFPTGFNNEQFF. In DNA form, the CDR3 reads TGTGCCAGCAGCTTAGAGTTCCCGACAGGTTTTAACAATGAGCAGTTCTTC. The gene calls are TRBV7-9 and TRBJ2-1, with a possible D match to TRBD1 (6 bases). Germline V lookup: CDR1 SEHNR, CDR2 FQNEAQ (reference sequence). The V and J ends lost 1 base and 5 bases respectively, with 18 bases between them. This CDR3 is 17 amino acids long.

This clone came up once. The V gene is TRBV11-2, the J gene TRBJ1-2, with D possibly being TRBD1 (5 bases). Germline CDR1 and CDR2: SGHAT and FQNNGV. The CDR3 length is 13 residues. V lost 7 bases to trimming and J lost 7 bases, with 16 bases between them. CDR3 DNA sequence: TGTGCCAGCACCCCGGACCGGGGGGGTGGCTACACCTTC. Its translation: CASTPDRGGGYTF.

The chain recombines TRBV11-2 with TRBJ2-3; 9 nucleotides align to TRBD2. The trim removed 1 base at V and 4 bases at J, leaving 6 bases unmatched. Germline V gene data show CDR1 as SGHAT and CDR2 as FQNNGV. The CDR3 length is 16 residues. CDR3 protein: CASSLVGGRGADTQYF. CDR3 nucleotides: TGTGCCAGCAGCTTAGTGGGCGGGAGGGGGGCAGATACGCAGTATTTT.

CDR3 in DNA: TGTGCCAGCAGGGAGACAGGGTATGAAGAAGCTTTCTTT. Encoded protein: CASRETGYEEAFF. This sequence joins TRBV6-6 and TRBJ1-1; TRBD1 agrees at 7 bases. Looked up from germline, CDR1 is MNHNY and CDR2 is SVGAGI (reference sequence). The CDR3 length is 13 residues. With V trimmed by 6 bases and J by 8 bases, 9 bases remained unmatched.

This sequence joins TRBV2 and TRBJ2-2; D might be TRBD2 (5 bases). CDR3 length: 14 amino acids. CDR1 is SNHLY and CDR2 is FYNNEI in the germline V gene. The germline V and J ends were trimmed by 7 bases and 4 bases, with 13 bases remaining between them. The CDR3 coding sequence is TGTGCCAGCACCCCGGGAAGTCGCACCGGGGAGCTGTTTTTT. It encodes CASTPGSRTGELFF.

The rearrangement links TRBV10-3 to TRBJ2-3; TRBD2 matches 7 bases. The CDR3 is made up of 15 amino acids. V lost 6 bases and J lost 3; bases outside the gene matches: 9. Germline CDR1 is ENHRY and CDR2 is SYGVKD. In nucleotides, the CDR3 is TGTGCCATCAGGTTAGCGGGTTCGGGTACAGATACGCAGTATTTT. Encoded protein: CAIRLAGSGTDTQYF.

The chain combines TRBV4-1 with TRBJ1-1; D is unclear. Germline V gene sequence: CDR1 MGHRA, CDR2 YSYEKL. The CDR3 sequence is 15 residues long. V lost 2 bases and J 6 bases, leaving 16 bases between the germline ends. CDR3 loop: CASSQSLIRGAEAFF. CDR3 DNA sequence: TGCGCCAGCAGCCAAAGTTTAATTAGAGGAGCTGAAGCTTTCTTT.

V and J are TRBV16 and TRBJ2-1, with 8 bases that match TRBD1. The V segment lost 2 bases and the J segment 9 bases; nucleotides outside the gene matches: 6. CDR3 size: 14 residues. CDR1 and CDR2 from the germline V gene are KGHSY and FQNENV. Here the CDR3 reads CASSQGQGSGEQFF. Written as DNA, the CDR3 is TGTGCCAGCAGCCAAGGACAGGGTTCGGGTGAGCAGTTCTTC.

The V and J genes are TRBV6-6 and TRBJ1-2; possible D gene TRBD1, 5 bases. Germline V gene sequence: CDR1 MNHNY, CDR2 SVGAGI (reference sequence). The V end lost 5 bases, the J end lost 5 bases, and 12 bases lay between the germline ends. The CDR3 totals 13 residues. The CDR3 sequence is CASSVGRGYGYTF. In DNA, the CDR3 is TGTGCCAGCAGTGTAGGACGGGGGTATGGCTACACCTTC.

The V gene is TRBV20-1, the J gene TRBJ2-7; D unclear. The germline V and J ends were trimmed by 1 base and 3 bases, with 4 bases remaining between them. Germline loops: CDR1 DFQATT, CDR2 SNEGSKA (reference sequence). CDR3 length: 11 amino acids. The CDR3 nucleotides read TGCAGTGCTAGAGTCAGCTACGAGCAGTACTTC. This codes for CSARVSYEQYF.

The chain recombines TRBV19 with TRBJ2-1, with TRBD1 matching 7 bases. Germline trimming cut 7 bases from V and 3 bases from J; bases unmatched to any gene: 3. CDR1 and CDR2 from the germline V gene are LNHDA and SQIVND (reference sequence). CDR3 length: 13 amino acids. CDR3 loop: CASIDRVYNEQFF. The CDR3 region has the DNA TGTGCCAGTATCGACAGGGTCTACAATGAGCAGTTCTTC.